This T cell receptor (beta chain) was captured in a study of shared clonotypes between healthy human individuals. About the research overall: Plates per donor: three CD4 naive, three CD4 memory, two CD8 naive, one CD8 memory. Study-level points and caveats: Naive subsets generally exceeded memory subsets in estimated richness. Limited genetic and exposure-history diversity came from having few donors.

Only a few counts were recorded for this clone. Its antigen is not identified. Sequenced by immunoSEQ multiplex PCR; TCRdb stores in-frame clones only, minus some. The sample lists nearly 1,000,000 clones; 70% to 85% were seen once. The germline gives CDR1 MNHEY, CDR2 SMNVEV (reference sequence). The V and J ends lost 1 base and 0 bases respectively, with 7 bases between them. The CDR3 has 16 amino acids. The genes are TRBV27 and TRBJ2-6; D could derive from TRBD1 or TRBD2 (5 bases each). This clonotype originated in a man aged 18 to 29 in good health. The sample comprised memory CD4+ T cells sorted from blood. Indicated subset: CD45RA-negative fraction. CDR3 sequence reads: CASSLLGVSGANVLTF. CDR3 bases: TGTGCCAGCAGTTTATTGGGGGTCTCTGGGGCCAACGTCCTGACTTTC.